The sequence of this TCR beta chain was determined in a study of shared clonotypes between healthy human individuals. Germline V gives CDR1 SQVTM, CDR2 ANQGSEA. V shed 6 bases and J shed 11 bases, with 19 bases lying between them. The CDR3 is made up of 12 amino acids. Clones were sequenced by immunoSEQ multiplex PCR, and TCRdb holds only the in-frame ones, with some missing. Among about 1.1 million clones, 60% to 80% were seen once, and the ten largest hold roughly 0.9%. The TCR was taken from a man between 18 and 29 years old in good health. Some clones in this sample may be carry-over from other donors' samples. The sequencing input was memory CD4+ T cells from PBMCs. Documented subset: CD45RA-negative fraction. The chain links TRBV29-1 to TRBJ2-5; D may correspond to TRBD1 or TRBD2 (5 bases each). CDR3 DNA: TGCAGCGTGAAGGGACCGCGAGGGGAGCAGTACTTC. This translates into CSVKGPRGEQYF.